This TCR beta chain was obtained from a study of T cells after yellow fever vaccination. On the study more broadly: Fractions of limited cellularity were prepared by means of SMART-Seq v4 Ultra Low Input.

Points on this clonotype: What it binds is unknown.

This CDR3 is 16 amino acids long. Germline values: CDR1 DFQATT, CDR2 SNEGSKA (reference sequence). Trimming cost V 4 bases and J 1 base; bases outside gene matches: 12. Study-level results: Relatively few clonotypes were ones that appeared in both CD4 and CD8 compartments. Though it reached lower strength, the secondary response hit its peak faster, day 5 versus 15.

The TCR cDNA carried a universal primer site and UMIs from 5'RACE template switching. TCRdb used MiXCR to reprocess the 5' RACE reads, holding one entry per CDR3 protein. The sample carries 350,000 or so distinct CDR3 sequences, about 8.3% recorded once. The sample here was PBMCs, taken more than 40 days after the first yellow fever vaccination. This chain uses TRBV20-1 with TRBJ1-2; 7 nucleotides match TRBD1. The receptor comes from a man between 18 and 35 years old who received the YFV17D yellow fever vaccine. CDR3 amino acids: CSATGGDRSINYGYTF. The CDR3 DNA reads TGCAGTGCTACGGGGGGGGACAGATCGATTAACTATGGCTACACCTTC.